This TCR beta chain emerged from a study of blood T cell repertoires in COVID-19. Germline-derived CDR1 and CDR2 are MNHEY and SVGEGT. The CDR3 runs 21 residues. Germline trimming cut 6 bases from V and 0 bases from J; bases unmatched to any gene: 18. Source study methods: The assay estimated nucleated cells by amplifying reference gene primers. Some clones are missing from TCRdb's copy, which holds only in-frame ones; the method was immunoSEQ multiplex PCR. The V and J calls and the clone size are those of that table, but D and trimming were determined from the DNA. The sample records under 150,000 clones, 88% being singletons.

The clonotype comes from a human donor in a cohort sampled during active COVID-19. The sample was peripheral blood. This rearrangement joins TRBV6-2 or TRBV6-3 to TRBJ2-3, with 13 bases identical to TRBD2. CDR3 in amino acids: CASSRTGTSGKEIRSTDTQYF. For the CDR3, the DNA is TGTGCCAGCAGCAGAACCGGGACTAGCGGGAAAGAGATACGAAGCACAGATACGCAGTATTTT.